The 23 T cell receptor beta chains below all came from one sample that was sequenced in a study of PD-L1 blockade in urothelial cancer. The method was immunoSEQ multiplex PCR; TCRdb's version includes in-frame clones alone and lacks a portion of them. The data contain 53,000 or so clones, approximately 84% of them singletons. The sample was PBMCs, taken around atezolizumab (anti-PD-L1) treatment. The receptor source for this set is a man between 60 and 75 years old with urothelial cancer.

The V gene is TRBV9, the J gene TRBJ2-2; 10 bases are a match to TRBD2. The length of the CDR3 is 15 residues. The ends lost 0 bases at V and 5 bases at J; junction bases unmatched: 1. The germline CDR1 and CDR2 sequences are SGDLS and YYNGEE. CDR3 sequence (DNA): TGTGCCAGCAGCGTAGCGGGACTAGCGACCGGGGAGCTGTTTTTT. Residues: CASSVAGLATGELFF. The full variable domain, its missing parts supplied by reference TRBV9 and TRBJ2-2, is DSGVTQTPKHLITATGQRVTLRCSPRSGDLSVYWYQQSLDQGLQFLIQYYNGEERAKGNILERFSAQQFPDLHSELNLSSLELGDSALYFCASSVAGLATGELFFGEGSRLTVL.

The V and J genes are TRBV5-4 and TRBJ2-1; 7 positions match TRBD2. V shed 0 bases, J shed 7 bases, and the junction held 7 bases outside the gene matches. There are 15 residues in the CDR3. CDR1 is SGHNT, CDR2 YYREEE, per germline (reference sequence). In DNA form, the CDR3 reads TGTGCCAGCAGCTTGGTGAAGAGCGGGGCGAATGAGCAGTTCTTC. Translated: CASSLVKSGANEQFF.

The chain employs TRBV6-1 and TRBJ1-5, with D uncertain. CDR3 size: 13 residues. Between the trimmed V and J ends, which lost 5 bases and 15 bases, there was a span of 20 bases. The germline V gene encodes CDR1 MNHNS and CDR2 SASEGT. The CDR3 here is CASSIFEASNRHF. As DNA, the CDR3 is TGTGCCAGCAGTATTTTCGAGGCCTCTAATCGGCATTTT.

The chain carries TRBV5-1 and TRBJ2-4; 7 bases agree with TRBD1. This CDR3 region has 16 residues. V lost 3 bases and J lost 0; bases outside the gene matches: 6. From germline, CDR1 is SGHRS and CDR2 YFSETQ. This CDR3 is CASSSWTGIAKNIQYF. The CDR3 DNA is TGCGCCAGCAGCTCATGGACAGGTATAGCCAAAAACATTCAGTACTTC.

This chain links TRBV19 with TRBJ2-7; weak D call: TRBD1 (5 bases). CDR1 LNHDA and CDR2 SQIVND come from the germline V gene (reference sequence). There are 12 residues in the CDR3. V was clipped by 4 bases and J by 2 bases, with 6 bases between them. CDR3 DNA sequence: TGTGCCAGTAGTAACAGGCCCTACGAGCAGTACTTC. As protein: CASSNRPYEQYF.

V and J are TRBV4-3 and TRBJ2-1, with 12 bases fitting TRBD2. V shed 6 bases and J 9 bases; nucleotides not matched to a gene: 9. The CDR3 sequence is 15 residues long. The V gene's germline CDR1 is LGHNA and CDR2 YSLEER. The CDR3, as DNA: TGCGCCAGCAGACCGACTAGCGGGAGACGGGGTGAGCAGTTCTTC. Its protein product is CASRPTSGRRGEQFF.

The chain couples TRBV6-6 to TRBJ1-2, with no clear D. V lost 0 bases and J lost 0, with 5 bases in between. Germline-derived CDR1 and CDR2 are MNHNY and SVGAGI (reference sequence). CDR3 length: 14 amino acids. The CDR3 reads CASSYSRANYGYTF. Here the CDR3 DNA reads TGTGCCAGCAGTTACTCACGGGCTAACTATGGCTACACCTTC.

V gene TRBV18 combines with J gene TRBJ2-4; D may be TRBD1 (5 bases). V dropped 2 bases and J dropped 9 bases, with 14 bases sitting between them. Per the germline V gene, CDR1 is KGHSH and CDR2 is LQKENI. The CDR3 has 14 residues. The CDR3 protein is CASSPLAGSAIQYF. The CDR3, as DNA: TGTGCCAGCTCACCATTGGCAGGGTCGGCCATTCAGTACTTC.

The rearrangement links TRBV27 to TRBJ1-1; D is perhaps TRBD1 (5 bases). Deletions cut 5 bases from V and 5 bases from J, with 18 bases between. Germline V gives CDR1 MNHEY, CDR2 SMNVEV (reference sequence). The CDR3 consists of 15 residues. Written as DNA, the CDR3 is TGTGCCAGCAGTCCTCGGGGGAACCTAGAGACTGAAGCTTTCTTT. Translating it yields CASSPRGNLETEAFF.

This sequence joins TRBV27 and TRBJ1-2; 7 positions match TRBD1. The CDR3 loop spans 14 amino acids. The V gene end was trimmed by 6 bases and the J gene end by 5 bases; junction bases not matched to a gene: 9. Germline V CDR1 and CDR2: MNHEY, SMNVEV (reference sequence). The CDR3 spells CASSLRAQGYGYTF. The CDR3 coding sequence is TGTGCCAGCAGCCTCCGGGCACAGGGGTATGGCTACACCTTC.

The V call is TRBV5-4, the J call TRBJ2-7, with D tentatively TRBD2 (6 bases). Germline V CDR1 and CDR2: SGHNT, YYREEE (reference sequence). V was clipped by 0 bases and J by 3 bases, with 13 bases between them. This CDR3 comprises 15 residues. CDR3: CASSLALGLYYEQYF. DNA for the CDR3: TGTGCCAGCAGCTTGGCCCTAGGACTATACTACGAGCAGTACTTC.

CDR3 coding DNA: TGTGCCACTTCCCTATCCTACGAGCAGTACTTC. Translating it yields CATSLSYEQYF. The chain has TRBV6-1 and TRBJ2-7; D is undetermined. V gave up 10 bases and J gave up 1 base, with 8 bases separating them. The CDR3 runs to 11 residues. The V gene's germline CDR1 is MNHNS and CDR2 SASEGT.

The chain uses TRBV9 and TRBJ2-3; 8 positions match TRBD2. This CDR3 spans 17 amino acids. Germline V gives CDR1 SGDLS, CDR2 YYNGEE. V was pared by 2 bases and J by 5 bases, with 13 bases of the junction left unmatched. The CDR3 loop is CASSVEVASGFGDTQYF. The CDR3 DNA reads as TGTGCCAGCAGCGTCGAGGTTGCTAGCGGGTTCGGAGATACGCAGTATTTT.

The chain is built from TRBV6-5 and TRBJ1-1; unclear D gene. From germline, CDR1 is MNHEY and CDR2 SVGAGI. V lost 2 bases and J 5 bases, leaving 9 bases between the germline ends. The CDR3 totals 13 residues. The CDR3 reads CASSYTRLTEAFF. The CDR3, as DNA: TGTGCCAGCAGTTACACCAGGCTGACTGAAGCTTTCTTT.

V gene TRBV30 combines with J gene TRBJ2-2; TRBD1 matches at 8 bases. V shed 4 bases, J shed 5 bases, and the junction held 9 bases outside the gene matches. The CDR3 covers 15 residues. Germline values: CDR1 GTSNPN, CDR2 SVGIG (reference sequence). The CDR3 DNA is TGTGCCTGGACCCCAACAGGGGGGCCAACCGGGGAGCTGTTTTTT. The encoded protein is CAWTPTGGPTGELFF. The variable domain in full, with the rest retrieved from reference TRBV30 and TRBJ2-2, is SQTIHQWPATLVQPVGSPLSLECTVEGTSNPNLYWYRQAAGRGLQLLFYSVGIGQISSEVPQNLSASRPQDRQFILSSKKLLLSDSGFYLCAWTPTGGPTGELFFGEGSRLTVL.

In nucleotides, the CDR3 is TGTGCCTGGAACCCGGGGAGGGCGGGCGACGAGCAGTACTTC. This translates into CAWNPGRAGDEQYF. The V and J genes are TRBV30 and TRBJ2-7; 7 bases fit TRBD2. The CDR3 spans 14 residues. V lost 4 bases, J lost 5 bases, and 11 bases stayed unmatched. Germline assignment: CDR1 GTSNPN and CDR2 SVGIG (reference sequence).

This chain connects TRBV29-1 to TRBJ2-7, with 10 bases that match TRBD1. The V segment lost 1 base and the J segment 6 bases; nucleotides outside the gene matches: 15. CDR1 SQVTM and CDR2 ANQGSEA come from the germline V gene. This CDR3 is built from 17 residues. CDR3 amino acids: CSVEGSGSGTGVREQYF. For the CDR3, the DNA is TGCAGCGTTGAAGGTTCCGGCAGTGGGACAGGGGTTCGCGAGCAGTACTTC.

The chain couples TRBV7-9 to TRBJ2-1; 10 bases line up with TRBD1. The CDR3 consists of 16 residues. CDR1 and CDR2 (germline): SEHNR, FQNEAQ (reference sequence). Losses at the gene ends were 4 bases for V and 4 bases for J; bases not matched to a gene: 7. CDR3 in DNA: TGTGCCAGCAGCTGGGACAGGGGCACGGCTTACAATGAGCAGTTCTTC. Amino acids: CASSWDRGTAYNEQFF.

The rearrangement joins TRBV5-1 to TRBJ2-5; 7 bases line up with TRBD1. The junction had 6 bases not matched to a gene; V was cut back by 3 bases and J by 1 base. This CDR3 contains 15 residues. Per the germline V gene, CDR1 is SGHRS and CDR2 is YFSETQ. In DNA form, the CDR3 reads TGCGCCAGCAGCTCCCTGGGACAGCGCCAAGAGACCCAGTACTTC. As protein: CASSSLGQRQETQYF.

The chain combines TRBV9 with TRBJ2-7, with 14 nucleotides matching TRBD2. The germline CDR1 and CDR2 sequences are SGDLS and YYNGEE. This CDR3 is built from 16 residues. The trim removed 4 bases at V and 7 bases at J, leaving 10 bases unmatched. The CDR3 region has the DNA TGTGCCAGCAGCTATGACTTGGGACTAGCGGGAGTTGAGCAGTACTTC. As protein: CASSYDLGLAGVEQYF. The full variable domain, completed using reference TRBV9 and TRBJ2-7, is DSGVTQTPKHLITATGQRVTLRCSPRSGDLSVYWYQQSLDQGLQFLIQYYNGEERAKGNILERFSAQQFPDLHSELNLSSLELGDSALYFCASSYDLGLAGVEQYFGPGTRLTVT.

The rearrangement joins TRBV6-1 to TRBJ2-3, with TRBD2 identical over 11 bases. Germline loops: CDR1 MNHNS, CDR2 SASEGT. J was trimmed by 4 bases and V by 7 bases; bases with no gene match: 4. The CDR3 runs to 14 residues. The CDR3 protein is CASNPSGGSDTQYF. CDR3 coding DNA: TGTGCCAGCAATCCTAGCGGGGGGTCAGATACGCAGTATTTT.

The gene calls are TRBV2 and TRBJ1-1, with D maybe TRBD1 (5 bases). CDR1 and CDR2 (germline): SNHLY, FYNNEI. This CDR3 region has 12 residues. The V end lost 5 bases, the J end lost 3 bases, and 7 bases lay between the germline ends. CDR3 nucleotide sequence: TGTGCCAGCAGTAGGGGTTACACTGAAGCTTTCTTT. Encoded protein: CASSRGYTEAFF.

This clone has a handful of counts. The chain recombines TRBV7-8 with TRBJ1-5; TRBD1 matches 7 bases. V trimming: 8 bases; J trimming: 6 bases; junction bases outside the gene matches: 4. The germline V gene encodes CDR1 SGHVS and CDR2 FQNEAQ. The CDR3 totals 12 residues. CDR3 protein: CASGNRGQPQHF. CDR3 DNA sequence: TGTGCCAGCGGGAACAGGGGTCAGCCCCAGCATTTT.